A single sample gave rise to the 14 T cell receptor beta chains below, sequenced in a study of CD8+CD57+ T cells in acquired aplastic anemia. TCR beta VDJ and CDR3 profiles were obtained from a genomic DNA template. TCRdb recomputed calls from the reads with MiXCR, one row per CDR3 protein. The data contain a few hundred thousand distinct CDR3 sequences, 65% to 75% of them singletons. The sample was sorted CD4+, CD8+, or CD8+CD57+ T cells (not recorded which) from PBMCs. The origin of the receptors is a human donor in good health, serving as a control.

This chain uses TRBV5-6 with TRBJ2-2; D is perhaps TRBD2 (5 bases). Trimming removed 8 bases at V and 1 base at J, with 18 bases between. CDR1 and CDR2 (germline): SGHDT, YYEEEE. The CDR3 totals 16 residues. CDR3 in amino acids: CASSMLLGRNTGELFF. The CDR3 nucleotides read TGTGCCAGTAGTATGCTTCTGGGGAGGAACACCGGGGAGCTGTTTTTT.

This chain uses TRBV29-1 with TRBJ1-3; unclear D gene. This CDR3 spans 15 amino acids. CDR1 is SQVTM, CDR2 ANQGSEA, per germline. The V end lost 5 bases, the J end lost 3 bases, and 17 bases lay between the germline ends. The chain's CDR3 is CSVRAPCAFGNTIYF. The CDR3, as DNA: TGCAGCGTTAGAGCGCCTTGTGCTTTTGGAAACACCATATATTTT.

Details on this clonotype: Since no conserved phenylalanine or tryptophan closes the CDR3, a read error is the likely cause. Because the CDR3's place on the DNA is in doubt, the DNA is left out and the CDR3 is given as listed by TCRdb. The chain recombines TRBV2 with TRBJ2-5; the table calls TRBD1, which could not be checked here. Germline CDR1 and CDR2: SNHLY and FYNNEI. The CDR3 spans 16 amino acids, including both terminal residues. The CDR3: CASSGQGLNIQYFGAG.

This clonotype was recorded many times. The V gene is TRBV20-1, the J gene TRBJ2-3; D might be TRBD1 or TRBD2, each matching 5 bases. The germline CDR1 and CDR2 sequences are DFQATT and SNEGSKA (reference sequence). The CDR3 contains 16 residues. V was trimmed by 0 bases and J by 2 bases, leaving 15 bases between them. CDR3 residues: CSARDLVGDATDTQYF. Written as DNA, the CDR3 is TGCAGTGCTAGAGATCTCGTGGGGGACGCCACAGATACGCAGTATTTT.

Worth noting for this clonotype: Because the CDR3's place on the DNA is in doubt, the DNA is left out and the CDR3 is given as listed by TCRdb. This chain links TRBV9 with TRBJ2-3. The CDR3 numbers 15 amino acids, ends counted. The germline gives CDR1 SGDLS, CDR2 YYNGEE. CDR3 region: CASSEVQQYFGPEYF.

The rearrangement uses TRBV4-1 and TRBJ1-6; a weak D match, TRBD1 (5 bases). V lost 3 bases and J lost 6, with 12 bases in between. Germline CDR1 MGHRA, CDR2 YSYEKL. There are 15 residues in the CDR3. The chain's CDR3 is CASSHPRGTNSPLHF. The CDR3 nucleotides are TGCGCCAGCAGCCATCCCCGGGGGACTAATTCACCCCTCCACTTT.

On this clonotype: The junction departs from germline at one end; a sequencing error may be responsible. The chain carries TRBV6-1 and TRBJ2-1; D possibly corresponds to TRBD1 (5 bases). Germline CDR1 MNHNS, CDR2 SASEGT. The CDR3 consists of 16 residues. The CDR3 DNA sequence: TGCGCCAGCAGTCAAGGTATGACAGAAGGCTACAATGAGCAGTTCTTC. Protein: CASSQGMTEGYNEQFF.

Concerning this clonotype itself: Because the CDR3 is missing its conserved closing phenylalanine or tryptophan, this is likely a read error. Because the CDR3's place on the DNA is in doubt, the DNA is left out and the CDR3 is given as listed by TCRdb. This sequence joins TRBV7-8 and TRBJ1-1; TRBD1 is the table's D call and was not checked against the DNA. The CDR3 is made up of 13 amino acids, end residues included. Germline CDR1 is SGHVS and CDR2 is FQNEAQ. Here the CDR3 reads CASSRTVSNQPQH.

Details on this clonotype: A much larger clone differs from this one at a single base, so this may be a read error. The genes are TRBV7-2 and TRBJ1-2; no definite D call. The length of the CDR3 is 12 residues. The germline V and J ends were trimmed by 5 bases and 8 bases, with 12 bases remaining between them. Germline V gene data show CDR1 as SGHTA and CDR2 as FQGNSA. The CDR3 reads CASSLGPLGYTF. Written as DNA, the CDR3 is TGTGCCAGCAGCCTAGGTCCCTTGGGCTACACCTTC.

About this clonotype itself: One end of the junction fails to match germline, which may point to a read error. The chain couples TRBV7-2 to TRBJ1-2; 8 nucleotides line up with TRBD1. This CDR3 has 16 amino acids. Per germline, CDR1 SGHTA and CDR2 FQGNSA. The CDR3, as DNA: TGTGGCAGCAGCATTTACAGGGGGTTGGGCCCTAACGGTTACACCTTC. It specifies CGSSIYRGLGPNGYTF.

Notes on this clonotype: This may be a read error, as it is one base from a much larger clone. The chain has TRBV12-3 or TRBV12-4 and TRBJ1-3; the match to TRBD1 covers 10 bases. Trimming cost V 10 bases and J 0 bases; bases outside gene matches: 9. The CDR3 consists of 16 residues. CDR3 DNA sequence: TGTGCCACCTTGGTTAGACAGGGGGCCTCTGGAAACACCATATATTTT. This translates into CATLVRQGASGNTIYF.

CDR3 nucleotides: TGCAGTGCTAGAGATATTGGAGGGATTAATGGCTACACCTTC. Amino acid sequence: CSARDIGGINGYTF. This sequence joins TRBV20-1 and TRBJ1-2, with no clear D. Germline V lookup: CDR1 DFQATT, CDR2 SNEGSKA (reference sequence). Trimming took 0 bases from V and 6 from J, leaving 14 bases between them. The CDR3 has 14 residues.

The chain couples TRBV4-1 to TRBJ2-5, with a tentative D call TRBD2 (5 bases). The CDR3 is made up of 15 amino acids. Trimming took 3 bases from V and 2 from J, leaving 13 bases between them. Per the germline V gene, CDR1 is MGHRA and CDR2 is YSYEKL. The CDR3 loop is CASSHLYGVQETQYF. The CDR3 DNA follows: TGCGCCAGCAGCCATCTATACGGGGTACAAGAGACCCAGTACTTC.

The chain has TRBV20-1 and TRBJ2-7, with 10 bases lining up with TRBD2. Losses at the gene ends were 7 bases for V and 2 bases for J; bases not matched to a gene: 14. The CDR3 extends over 16 amino acids. CDR1 is DFQATT and CDR2 is SNEGSKA in the germline V gene (reference sequence). This CDR3 is CSEALRGAGGTYEQYF. In nucleotides, the CDR3 is TGCAGTGAAGCTCTACGGGGAGCGGGGGGGACCTACGAGCAGTACTTC.